The next 32 T cell receptor beta chains were all read from a single sample in a study of CD8 T cells in Susac syndrome. Reverse transcription of roughly 0.45 to 1 ug RNA was carried out with random hexamers. TCRdb redid the calling of the immunoSEQ multiplex PCR reads with MiXCR, one entry per CDR3 protein. The sample includes about 190,000 distinct CDR3 sequences, 85% to 95% seen only once; the top ten take roughly 0.15%. The sample comprised CD8+ T cells from PBMCs. Receptors were obtained from a human donor with Susac syndrome.

The rearrangement uses TRBV6-2 or TRBV6-3 and TRBJ2-1, with 9 bases matching TRBD2. V gave up 0 bases and J gave up 9 bases; unmatched junction bases: 12. Germline assignment: CDR1 MNHEY and CDR2 SVGEGT. The CDR3 has 17 amino acids. This chain's CDR3 is CASSYSGAGGLGPEQFF. In nucleotides, the CDR3 is TGTGCCAGCAGTTACTCGGGCGCGGGAGGGCTGGGACCTGAGCAGTTCTTC.

The V gene is TRBV13, the J gene TRBJ2-1; 8 nucleotides align to TRBD1. CDR3 size: 14 residues. Trimming removed 3 bases from V and 7 bases from J; junction bases left unmatched: 5. The germline V gene encodes CDR1 PRHDT and CDR2 FYEKMQ (reference sequence). The CDR3 bases are TGTGCCAGCAGCTTGTACAGGGGGTTGAATGAGCAGTTCTTC. Translated, it gives CASSLYRGLNEQFF.

The CDR3 is CASGRDPRGVNNEQFF. In DNA form, the CDR3 reads TGTGCCAGCGGCCGTGATCCGCGTGGCGTTAACAATGAGCAGTTCTTC. The V gene is TRBV7-3, the J gene TRBJ2-1, with unresolved D. Trimming shortened V by 8 bases and J by 5 bases, and 22 bases separated the two germline ends. Germline V gives CDR1 SGHTA, CDR2 FQGTGA. This CDR3 is 16 amino acids long.

The genes are TRBV12-5 and TRBJ2-1; 8 bases agree with TRBD2. The CDR3 has 14 residues. The ends lost 7 bases at V and 8 bases at J; junction bases unmatched: 10. Germline V gives CDR1 LGHNT, CDR2 FRNRAP. The CDR3 loop reads CASAYGGAGHEQFF. The DNA for the CDR3 is TGTGCTAGTGCTTACGGGGGGGCGGGCCATGAGCAGTTCTTC.

The chain uses TRBV12-3 or TRBV12-4 and TRBJ1-2; D is undetermined. This CDR3 region has 14 residues. V lost 6 bases, J lost 7 bases, and 18 bases lay in between. CDR3 in DNA: TGTGCCAGCAGAGGACTCCAGGATTCGGGTGGCTACACCTTC. Translated: CASRGLQDSGGYTF.

V usage is TRBV9 and J usage is TRBJ2-1, with 7 bases matching TRBD1. With V trimmed by 2 bases and J by 1 base, 6 bases remained unmatched. CDR1 and CDR2 from the germline V gene are SGDLS and YYNGEE. The CDR3 extends over 16 amino acids. CDR3 loop: CASSVDDRESYNEQFF. As DNA, the CDR3 is TGTGCCAGCAGCGTGGATGACAGGGAGTCCTACAATGAGCAGTTCTTC.

The rearrangement links TRBV5-1 to TRBJ2-7; a weak D match, TRBD2 (5 bases). Germline assignment: CDR1 SGHRS and CDR2 YFSETQ. CDR3 length: 14 amino acids. Trimming removed 4 bases at V and 5 bases at J, with 16 bases between. The DNA for the CDR3 is TGCGCCAGCAGCCTCGACCCGACCGGGAACGAGCAGTACTTC. It yields the protein CASSLDPTGNEQYF.

This clonotype was counted between two and nine times. The V gene is TRBV30, the J gene TRBJ2-4; D may be TRBD1 (5 bases). Germline CDR1 reads GTSNPN; CDR2 reads SVGIG (reference sequence). The CDR3 totals 15 residues. Deletions cut 3 bases from V and 2 bases from J, with 14 bases between. The CDR3 sequence is CAWSGERGSKNIQYF. CDR3 bases: TGTGCCTGGAGCGGAGAAAGGGGTTCCAAAAACATTCAGTACTTC.

The rearrangement uses TRBV27 and TRBJ2-3; 10 bases agree with TRBD2. The CDR3 sequence is 17 residues long. Per germline, CDR1 MNHEY and CDR2 SMNVEV (reference sequence). Unmatched junction bases numbered 14, after V lost 4 bases and J lost 7 bases. DNA for the CDR3: TGTGCCAGCAGTTCCCTGTACGCTAGCGGGAGAAGCAATACGCAGTATTTT. Amino acid sequence: CASSSLYASGRSNTQYF.

CDR3: CASSSRLTGGNQPQHF. The CDR3 DNA reads TGTGCCAGCAGTTCCCGCCTCACTGGAGGCAATCAGCCCCAGCATTTT. The chain links TRBV6-6 to TRBJ1-5; D remains unclear. V dropped 4 bases and J dropped 2 bases, with 15 bases sitting between them. Germline CDR1 reads MNHNY; CDR2 reads SVGAGI (reference sequence). The CDR3 sequence is 16 residues long.

The chain combines TRBV9 with TRBJ1-2, with D perhaps TRBD1 (6 bases). V gave up 4 bases and J gave up 0 bases, with 22 bases separating them. The germline V gene has CDR1 SGDLS and CDR2 YYNGEE. The CDR3 extends over 18 amino acids. CDR3 in amino acids: CASSPDQGKGPANYGYTF. CDR3 DNA: TGTGCCAGCAGCCCCGATCAGGGGAAAGGGCCAGCTAACTATGGCTACACCTTC.

This chain uses TRBV12-3 or TRBV12-4 with TRBJ1-1, with D maybe TRBD1 (6 bases). The CDR3 is 15 amino acids. Trimming cost V 8 bases and J 1 base, with 17 bases left between them. In nucleotides, the CDR3 is TGTGCCAGCGGCACCCCAGGGGTAGGGAACACTGAAGCTTTCTTT. It is translated as CASGTPGVGNTEAFF.

The J gene is TRBJ1-1, the V gene TRBV12-3 or TRBV12-4; D perhaps matches TRBD1 (5 bases). CDR3 length: 14 residues. V was clipped by 5 bases and J by 7 bases, with 17 bases between them. Here the CDR3 reads CASSRRDGGVEAFF. The CDR3 coding sequence is TGTGCCAGCAGTCGAAGGGACGGGGGGGTTGAAGCTTTCTTT.

This clonotype was seen a single time. The chain links TRBV5-1 to TRBJ1-2; tentative D call: TRBD1 (6 bases). Per germline, CDR1 SGHRS and CDR2 YFSETQ. There are 13 residues in the CDR3. The V end lost 0 bases, the J end lost 7 bases, and 10 bases lay between the germline ends. The CDR3 here is CASSLVEQGGYTF. For the CDR3, the DNA is TGCGCCAGCAGCTTGGTGGAACAGGGTGGCTACACCTTC. Full variable domain (rest looked up from reference TRBV5-1 and TRBJ1-2): KAGVTQTPRYLIKTRGQQVTLSCSPISGHRSVSWYQQTPGQGLQFLFEYFSETQRNKGNFPGRFSGRQFSNSRSEMNVSTLELGDSALYLCASSLVEQGGYTFGSGTRLTVV.

J is TRBJ2-2 and V is TRBV12-3 or TRBV12-4; D gene unclear. Trimming stripped 6 bases from V and 3 bases from J, with 11 bases between. The CDR3 spans 14 residues. Written as DNA, the CDR3 is TGTGCCAGCAGCTACCTTGACTACACCGGGGAGCTGTTTTTT. This translates into CASSYLDYTGELFF.

This clonotype was recorded only once. The rearrangement joins TRBV30 to TRBJ2-1; 7 bases align to TRBD1. Germline loops: CDR1 GTSNPN, CDR2 SVGIG (reference sequence). J was trimmed by 3 bases and V by 2 bases; bases with no gene match: 7. The CDR3 consists of 15 residues. The CDR3 sequence: CAWSLGQAIYNEQFF. In nucleotides, the CDR3 is TGTGCCTGGAGTCTTGGACAGGCTATCTACAATGAGCAGTTCTTC. Looking up the rest from reference TRBV30 and TRBJ2-1 gives the full variable domain: SQTIHQWPATLVQPVGSPLSLECTVEGTSNPNLYWYRQAAGRGLQLLFYSVGIGQISSEVPQNLSASRPQDRQFILSSKKLLLSDSGFYLCAWSLGQAIYNEQFFGPGTRLTVL.

The chain combines TRBV6-5 with TRBJ1-2; D not resolved. The CDR3 has 13 residues. Per germline, CDR1 MNHEY and CDR2 SVGAGI. Trimming pared 0 bases from V and 4 bases from J, leaving 6 bases between. This CDR3 reads CASSYSAAYGYTF. CDR3 bases: TGTGCCAGCAGTTACTCGGCGGCCTATGGCTACACCTTC.

This chain joins TRBV20-1 and TRBJ1-1; TRBD1 matches 8 bases. V lost 5 bases and J lost 1; bases outside the gene matches: 3. The CDR3 loop spans 13 amino acids. Germline CDR1 reads DFQATT; CDR2 reads SNEGSKA (reference sequence). In DNA, the CDR3 is TGCAGTGCTCCGGGACAGGAGAACACTGAAGCTTTCTTT. Translated, it gives CSAPGQENTEAFF.

The chain couples TRBV11-2 to TRBJ2-7, with 11 bases that match TRBD2. Looked up from germline, CDR1 is SGHAT and CDR2 is FQNNGV. The V segment lost 1 base and the J segment 6 bases; nucleotides outside the gene matches: 5. The CDR3 covers 15 residues. CDR3 region: CASSLVGLAGGEQYF. As DNA, the CDR3 is TGTGCCAGCAGCTTAGTTGGGCTAGCGGGAGGCGAGCAGTACTTC.

The rearrangement links TRBV29-1 to TRBJ1-4, with a tentative D call TRBD1 (5 bases). The CDR3 loop spans 15 amino acids. Trimming took off 0 bases at V and 7 bases at J, with 15 bases between the two ends. The germline V gene has CDR1 SQVTM and CDR2 ANQGSEA. The DNA for the CDR3 is TGCAGCGTTGAAGATAGGAGGGCGGGGGGTGAAAAACTGTTTTTT. Residues: CSVEDRRAGGEKLFF. Using reference TRBV29-1 and TRBJ1-4 for the parts outside the CDR3, the full variable domain is SAVISQKPSRDICQRGTSLTIQCQVDSQVTMMFWYRQQPGQSLTLIATANQGSEATYESGFVIDKFPISRPNLTFSTLTVSNMSPEDSSIYLCSVEDRRAGGEKLFFGSGTQLSVL.

The CDR3 sequence is CASSLAPDTYNEQFF. CDR3 nucleotide sequence: TGCGCCAGCAGCTTGGCCCCGGATACTTACAATGAGCAGTTCTTC. The chain recombines TRBV5-1 with TRBJ2-1; D not certain. V was cut by 0 bases and J by 4 bases, with 11 bases left in between. CDR1 is SGHRS and CDR2 is YFSETQ in the germline V gene. This CDR3 spans 15 amino acids.

This chain uses TRBV9 with TRBJ2-1; D perhaps matches TRBD1 (5 bases). From germline, CDR1 is SGDLS and CDR2 YYNGEE. Trimming took 3 bases from V and 10 from J, leaving 17 bases between them. CDR3 length: 14 residues. CDR3 sequence reads: CASSGGYGAGEQFF. The CDR3 nucleotides read TGTGCCAGCAGCGGGGGTTATGGGGCAGGGGAGCAGTTCTTC.

This chain links TRBV3-1 with TRBJ2-1; a weak D match, TRBD1 (5 bases). Germline-derived CDR1 and CDR2 are LGHDT and YNNKEL (reference sequence). Trimming pared 1 base from V and 6 bases from J, leaving 7 bases between. The CDR3 contains 13 residues. The CDR3 sequence: CASSQVRANEQFF. The DNA for the CDR3 is TGTGCCAGCAGCCAAGTCAGGGCCAATGAGCAGTTCTTC.

The rearrangement links TRBV2 to TRBJ1-6; possible D gene TRBD1, 6 bases. V was pared by 7 bases and J by 7 bases, with 14 bases between. Germline assignment: CDR1 SNHLY and CDR2 FYNNEI. This CDR3 comprises 14 residues. The CDR3 DNA sequence: TGTGCCAGCATGACGGGGGCCCAAAATTCACCCCTCCACTTT. It yields the protein CASMTGAQNSPLHF.

The rearrangement uses TRBV6-5 and TRBJ2-5, with a possible D match to TRBD2 (6 bases). The CDR3 length is 14 residues. The V gene lost 5 bases and the J gene lost 5 bases, with 15 bases spanning the gap. Germline V gene data show CDR1 as MNHEY and CDR2 as SVGAGI. CDR3 residues: CASSLGPEGETQYF. The CDR3 region has the DNA TGTGCCAGCAGTCTCGGACCGGAGGGGGAGACCCAGTACTTC.

The rearrangement links TRBV29-1 to TRBJ2-2; D is uncertain. Germline assignment: CDR1 SQVTM and CDR2 ANQGSEA. Trimming took 6 bases from V and 5 from J, leaving 7 bases between them. This CDR3 is 11 amino acids long. Written as DNA, the CDR3 is TGCAGCGTGATTCTGACCGGGGAGCTGTTTTTT. Amino acid sequence: CSVILTGELFF.

This rearrangement joins TRBV27 to TRBJ1-2; 7 bases agree with TRBD1. The CDR3 length is 11 residues. The germline CDR1 and CDR2 sequences are MNHEY and SMNVEV (reference sequence). With 6 bases clipped from V and 5 bases from J, the junction kept 0 bases outside the gene matches. Written as DNA, the CDR3 is TGTGCCAGCAGACAGGGGTATGGCTACACCTTC. Encoded protein: CASRQGYGYTF.

The chain uses TRBV9 and TRBJ1-1, with a possible D match to TRBD1 (5 bases). Germline V gives CDR1 SGDLS, CDR2 YYNGEE. This CDR3 has 15 amino acids. The V end lost 7 bases, the J end lost 0 bases, and 16 bases lay between the germline ends. CDR3 coding DNA: TGTGCCAGCTCCACGGGGGGGTCACTGAACACTGAAGCTTTCTTT. Translating gives CASSTGGSLNTEAFF. Using reference TRBV9 and TRBJ1-1 for the parts outside the CDR3, the full variable domain is DSGVTQTPKHLITATGQRVTLRCSPRSGDLSVYWYQQSLDQGLQFLIQYYNGEERAKGNILERFSAQQFPDLHSELNLSSLELGDSALYFCASSTGGSLNTEAFFGQGTRLTVV.

V gene TRBV4-1 combines with J gene TRBJ2-2; no firm D call. Germline CDR1 reads MGHRA; CDR2 reads YSYEKL. Between the trimmed V and J ends, which lost 0 bases and 5 bases, there was a span of 7 bases. The CDR3 is 14 residues long. The CDR3 DNA reads as TGCGCCAGCAGCCAAGATGGTGGAACCGGGGAGCTGTTTTTT. It codes for CASSQDGGTGELFF.

The V call is TRBV13, the J call TRBJ2-5; 7 bases align to TRBD1. The CDR3 sequence is 17 residues long. V lost 5 bases and J lost 3; bases outside the gene matches: 15. Germline CDR1 reads PRHDT; CDR2 reads FYEKMQ (reference sequence). The CDR3 DNA sequence: TGTGCCAGCAGCACCCACAAACCTCGGACAGGAGAAGAGACCCAGTACTTC. It yields the protein CASSTHKPRTGEETQYF.

CDR3 protein: CASTSSPAGAQDTQYF. The CDR3 nucleotides read TGTGCCAGCACCTCTTCGCCAGCAGGGGCACAAGATACGCAGTATTTT. The chain employs TRBV9 and TRBJ2-3; maybe TRBD1 (6 bases). Germline CDR1 is SGDLS and CDR2 is YYNGEE. There are 16 residues in the CDR3. Trimming pared 6 bases from V and 5 bases from J, leaving 22 bases between.

The rearrangement joins TRBV4-1 to TRBJ2-7; TRBD1 agrees at 7 bases. Germline CDR1 MGHRA, CDR2 YSYEKL. J was trimmed by 2 bases and V by 1 base; bases with no gene match: 8. This CDR3 is 16 amino acids long. The CDR3 bases are TGCGCCAGCAGCCAAGTATCCTTCGACAGGGCCTACGAGCAGTACTTC. Translation gives CASSQVSFDRAYEQYF.